This T cell receptor beta chain came from a study of T cell repertoires in cytomegalovirus infection. Study-level background: Evidence of both CMV infection and a matching HLA type came from public TCR beta signatures. Study-level points and caveats: Ex vivo responses were dominated by HLA-C-restricted CMV-specific TCR beta clonotypes.

TCRdb re-called the reads through MiXCR, storing one row per CDR3 protein. Here the sample spans approximately 910,000 distinct CDR3 sequences, around 32% being singletons. Remarks on this clonotype: Antigen specificity is unknown.

The germline V gene encodes CDR1 MNHEY and CDR2 SMNVEV (reference sequence). Trimming cost V 7 bases and J 8 bases; bases outside gene matches: 13. The CDR3 totals 14 residues. This sequence was found in a human donor in good health (CMV status not recorded). Some clones in this sample may be carry-over from other donors' samples. This chain links TRBV27 with TRBJ1-2; 7 nucleotides align to TRBD1. The sequenced sample was cultured CD8+ T cells from PBMCs, obtained from culture after CMV antigen stimulation. The CDR3 spells CASTTDRDRGGYTF. The DNA of the CDR3 is TGTGCCAGCACTACAGACAGGGATCGGGGCGGCTACACCTTC.